The sequence of this T cell receptor beta chain was determined in a study of molecular identifiers for immune sequencing clone quantification. On the study more broadly: Split five ways in replicates, RNA from roughly 20,000 or 100,000 naive CD8 cells had four portions sequenced.

Libraries from naive CD8 cells were generated from 20,000 to 1,000,000 sorted cells (with 10%, 30% or 50% RNA). There are a few counts of this clonotype. What it recognizes is unknown. General observations from the study: Detecting spiked Jurkat TCR RNA from one cell among around 930,000 naive cells was reportedly possible.

Listed TCR primers and previously described methods were used for bulk TCR libraries. Using its own MiXCR run on the PCR reads, TCRdb lists one record per CDR3 protein. Of approximately 590,000 distinct CDR3 sequences listed, roughly 23% were seen once; the top ten hold roughly 0.83%. The specimen was naive CD8+ T cells from blood, with Jurkat cell RNA spiked in. Subset meaning: FACS-sorted CD8+CD4-CCR7+CD45RA+ naive T cells. The clonotype comes from a human donor in good health. Some libraries in this study had Jurkat cell RNA spiked in.

The CDR3 protein is CASSLPAYEQYF. The CDR3 coding sequence is TGTGCCAGCAGCTTACCTGCCTACGAGCAGTACTTC. The chain has TRBV11-2 and TRBJ2-7; D unresolved. CDR3 length: 12 residues. Per germline, CDR1 SGHAT and CDR2 FQNNGV. Trimming took off 2 bases at V and 2 bases at J, with 4 bases between the two ends.